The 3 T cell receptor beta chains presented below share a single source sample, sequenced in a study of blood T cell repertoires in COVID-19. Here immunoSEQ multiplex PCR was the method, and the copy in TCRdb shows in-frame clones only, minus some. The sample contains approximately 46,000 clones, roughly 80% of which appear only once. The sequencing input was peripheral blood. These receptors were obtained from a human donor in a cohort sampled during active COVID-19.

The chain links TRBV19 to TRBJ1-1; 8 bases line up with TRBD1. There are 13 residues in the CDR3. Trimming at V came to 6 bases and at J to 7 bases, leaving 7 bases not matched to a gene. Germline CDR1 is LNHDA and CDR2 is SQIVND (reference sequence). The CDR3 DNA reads TGTGCCAGTAGGCCTGACAGGGGCTTTGAAGCTTTCTTT. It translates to CASRPDRGFEAFF.

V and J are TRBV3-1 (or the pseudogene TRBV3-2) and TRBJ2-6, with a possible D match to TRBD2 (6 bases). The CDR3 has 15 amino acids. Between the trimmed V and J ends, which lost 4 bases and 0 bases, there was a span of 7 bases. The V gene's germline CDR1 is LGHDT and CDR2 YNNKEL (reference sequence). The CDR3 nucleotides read TGTGCCAGCAGCCCAGCGGGCTCTGGGGCCAACGTCCTGACTTTC. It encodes CASSPAGSGANVLTF.

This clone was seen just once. CDR3 sequence: CASGRQGASNQPQHF. The CDR3 nucleotides are TGTGCCAGCGGTCGACAGGGGGCGAGCAATCAGCCCCAGCATTTT. This chain uses TRBV28 with TRBJ1-5, with 10 bases fitting TRBD1. The V and J ends lost 8 bases and 1 base, in that order; junction bases with no gene match: 5. CDR3 length: 15 residues. Germline V CDR1 and CDR2: MDHEN, SYDVKM.